This T cell receptor (beta chain) came from a study of cytotoxic CD8 clonotypes in ibrutinib-treated CLL. Study-level points and caveats: Contraction or stability on treatment characterized the public clonotypes, which were uncommon. Clonality correlated strongly with circulating CD8+ T cells and exceeded age-matched healthy donors at baseline.

This clone has a handful of counts. Its antigen is unidentified. The planned depth of sequencing spanned 1 in 200,000 to 1 in 1 million T cells. TCRdb's copy holds only in-frame clones and misses some; the assay was immunoSEQ multiplex PCR. The sample contains 2,500 to 3,000 clones, 80% to 85% of which appear only once. V lost 3 bases, J lost 7 bases, and 15 bases lay in between. Germline V gene lookup returns CDR1 MNHEY and CDR2 SMNVEV (reference sequence). This CDR3 comprises 14 residues. Sequenced material: PBMCs, taken before ibrutinib treatment. V is TRBV27 and J is TRBJ2-5, with a tentative D call TRBD2 (6 bases). This clonotype was obtained from a human donor with chronic lymphocytic leukemia. As DNA, the CDR3 is TGTGCCAGCAGTTTGGGGGGACTCAAGGGGACCCAGTACTTC. It translates to CASSLGGLKGTQYF.